This T cell receptor beta chain was profiled in a study of CD8 T cells in ankylosing spondylitis. Study outcomes and limitations: Significant enrichment of disease-linked clones was reported in matched ankylosing spondylitis synovial fluid. Among TCR beta sequences, a motif of several highly homologous variants appeared characteristic of ankylosing spondylitis blood. A CD8+ phenotype characterized the disease-linked clones, which were relatively rare in peripheral blood.

A quantitative 5'-RACE method, one with molecular barcodes, was used to make TCR beta libraries. TCRdb re-derived calls from the 5' RACE reads in MiXCR, one entry per CDR3 protein. The sample includes fewer than 400,000 distinct CDR3 sequences, 14% to 15% of them seen just once. Comment on this clonotype: The antigen is not known.

The CDR3 runs 14 residues. The V gene's germline CDR1 is DFQATT and CDR2 SNEGSKA (reference sequence). Germline trimming cut 6 bases from V and 1 base from J; bases unmatched to any gene: 8. Material: blood, either unsorted or a sorted T cell fraction (not recorded which). V usage is TRBV20-1 and J usage is TRBJ1-2; 7 bases match TRBD1. This clonotype was obtained from a male donor with ankylosing spondylitis or in good health (not recorded which). The CDR3 sequence: CSALQGGHNYGYTF. DNA for the CDR3: TGCAGTGCCCTCCAGGGGGGCCATAACTATGGCTACACCTTC.